This section outlines one T cell receptor beta chain sequence together with its context. Its specificity is not known. These data come from a study of cytomegalovirus exposure and HLA in healthy donors. Study-level findings and limits: Researchers reported in a later analysis that a missense DCLRE1C variant was tied to TCR beta V- and J-gene trimming.

The PCR had 60 Vbeta and 13 Jbeta primers. Original processing methods: Some 11 million of the 75 million to 95 million unique TCR beta chains counted in a later analysis were shared. Assay used: immunoSEQ multiplex PCR; TCRdb lists only in-frame clones, some missing. That table furnishes V, J and clone size, whereas the DNA furnished D and trimming. The sample includes over 150,000 clones, more than 60% of them seen just once. This CDR3 region has 16 residues. The J segment lost 1 base and the V segment lost 0 bases, leaving 4 bases of the junction unmatched. Looked up from germline, CDR1 is LGHNA and CDR2 is YNFKEQ.

This receptor was taken from an older woman in good health and CMV-seropositive. Sample: PBMCs. This rearrangement joins TRBV4-2 to TRBJ2-5; TRBD2 matches at 8 bases. CDR3 nucleotides: TGTGCCAGCAGCCAAGATTACGGGGGGGCCCAAGAGACCCAGTACTTC. Protein product: CASSQDYGGAQETQYF.